This is a list of T cell receptor beta chains from one sample in a study of identical twins. TCRdb passed the 5' RACE reads through MiXCR, listing each CDR3 protein once. The sample holds approximately 680,000 distinct CDR3 sequences, about 7% seen once. These records were also assigned to another study, of yellow fever vaccine responses in identical twins.

The sequenced sample consisted of PBMCs. The receptors were gathered from a woman younger than 30 in good health. Each CDR3 is given with its conserved first and last residue. The D gene is left open where the match is weak. For some rows the clone size is stated as once, few or many, or as a class when expanded; others skip it.

clone size,D gene,CDR3 length,J gene,V gene,CDR3 protein,CDR3 DNA
.,TRBD2,17,TRBJ2-3,TRBV7-9,CASSLVASGDGTDTQYF,TGTGCCAGCAGCTTAGTGGCTAGCGGGGACGGCACAGATACGCAGTATTTT
.,TRBD1,14,TRBJ2-1,TRBV7-6,CASSPTGSINEQFF,TGTGCCAGCAGCCCGACAGGGAGCATCAATGAGCAGTTCTTC
.,.,17,TRBJ1-5,TRBV27,CASNPLWSPHSNQPQHF,TGTGCCAGCAACCCTTTATGGTCTCCCCATAGCAATCAGCCCCAGCATTTT
many,TRBD2,16,TRBJ2-3,TRBV6-1,CASSTGLATRGDTQYF,TGTGCCAGCAGTACGGGACTAGCGACGAGAGGTGATACGCAGTATTTT
few,TRBD1,15,TRBJ1-1,TRBV3-1,CASSQTPGQGTEAFF,TGTGCCAGCAGCCAAACCCCGGGACAGGGCACTGAAGCTTTCTTT
.,.,14,TRBJ1-2,TRBV6-1,CASSTGGGDYGYTF,TGTGCCAGCAGTACCGGCGGAGGGGACTATGGCTACACCTTC
few,.,15,TRBJ2-5,TRBV3-1,CATSGPPTGQETQYF,TGTGCCACCTCGGGTCCCCCGACAGGTCAAGAGACCCAGTACTTC
.,TRBD1,17,TRBJ2-5,TRBV7-9,CASSLRTGIQVQETQYF,TGTGCCAGCAGCTTAAGGACAGGGATCCAGGTCCAAGAGACCCAGTACTTC
many,TRBD1,15,TRBJ2-7,TRBV7-9,CASSLGDRVLMRQYF,TGTGCCAGCAGCTTGGGGGACAGGGTACTTATGAGGCAGTACTTC
.,TRBD2,14,TRBJ2-1,TRBV12-3/TRBV12-4,CASSWGSGRDEQFF,TGTGCCAGCAGTTGGGGTAGCGGGAGAGATGAGCAGTTCTTC
few,.,17,TRBJ2-1,TRBV5-1,CASSPEVLGGSYNEQFF,TGCGCCAGCAGCCCTGAGGTGCTGGGAGGCTCCTACAATGAGCAGTTCTTC
many,.,14,TRBJ1-5,TRBV6-2/TRBV6-3,CASSAQGSNQPQHF,TGTGCCAGCAGTGCCCAGGGCTCTAATCAGCCCCAGCATTTT
.,.,14,TRBJ1-2,TRBV12-3/TRBV12-4,CASSLASTDYGYTF,TGTGCCAGCAGTTTAGCTTCGACGGATTATGGCTACACCTTC
few,.,15,TRBJ2-3,TRBV20-1,CSAFIGGFGPDTQYF,TGCAGTGCCTTCATTGGGGGGTTCGGGCCAGATACGCAGTATTTT
many,.,13,TRBJ2-1,TRBV6-1,CASKLMSYNEQFF,TGTGCCAGCAAGCTGATGTCCTACAATGAGCAGTTCTTC
.,.,16,TRBJ1-5,TRBV18,CASSQTIGTDNQPQHF,TGTGCCAGCTCACAAACGATCGGAACAGACAATCAGCCCCAGCATTTT
few,.,15,TRBJ2-2,TRBV7-6,CASSHRTRNTGELFF,TGTGCCAGCAGCCACAGGACTCGAAACACCGGGGAGCTGTTTTTT
few,.,12,TRBJ1-2,TRBV12-3/TRBV12-4,CASTAAYYGYTF,TGTGCCAGCACCGCGGCGTACTATGGCTACACCTTC
.,TRBD1,16,TRBJ2-5,TRBV6-5,CASGYWGQANQETQYF,TGTGCCAGCGGTTACTGGGGACAGGCAAACCAAGAGACCCAGTACTTC
.,TRBD1,15,TRBJ2-3,TRBV24-1,CATSGIGQGADTQYF,TGTGCCACCAGTGGGATAGGACAGGGTGCAGATACGCAGTATTTT
many,.,12,TRBJ1-2,TRBV5-1,CASSLDGDGYTF,TGCGCCAGCAGCTTGGACGGGGATGGCTACACCTTC
few,.,13,TRBJ1-4,TRBV28,CASSPDRSRGLFF,TGTGCCAGCAGTCCTGACAGGAGCAGGGGACTGTTTTTT
many,.,15,TRBJ1-6,TRBV5-1,CASRSLSNLNSPLHF,TGCGCCAGCCGATCCCTCTCGAACCTTAATTCACCCCTCCACTTT
.,TRBD2,16,TRBJ2-7,TRBV9,CASSPDWLAGEGEQYF,TGTGCCAGCAGCCCCGATTGGCTAGCGGGAGAGGGCGAGCAGTACTTC
many,.,14,TRBJ2-7,TRBV5-1,CASSPRGSSYEQYF,TGCGCCAGCAGCCCGCGAGGGAGCTCCTACGAGCAGTACTTC
.,.,15,TRBJ2-2,TRBV10-3,CAISERATNTGELFF,TGTGCCATCAGTGAGCGAGCGACGAACACCGGGGAGCTGTTTTTT
many,TRBD2,16,TRBJ2-1,TRBV3-1,CASSQTSRGGYNEQFF,TGTGCCAGCAGCCAAACCAGCCGGGGGGGCTACAATGAGCAGTTCTTC
many,TRBD1,16,TRBJ1-6,TRBV20-1,CSARESGQGVNSPLHF,TGCAGTGCTAGAGAATCGGGACAGGGGGTTAATTCACCCCTCCACTTT